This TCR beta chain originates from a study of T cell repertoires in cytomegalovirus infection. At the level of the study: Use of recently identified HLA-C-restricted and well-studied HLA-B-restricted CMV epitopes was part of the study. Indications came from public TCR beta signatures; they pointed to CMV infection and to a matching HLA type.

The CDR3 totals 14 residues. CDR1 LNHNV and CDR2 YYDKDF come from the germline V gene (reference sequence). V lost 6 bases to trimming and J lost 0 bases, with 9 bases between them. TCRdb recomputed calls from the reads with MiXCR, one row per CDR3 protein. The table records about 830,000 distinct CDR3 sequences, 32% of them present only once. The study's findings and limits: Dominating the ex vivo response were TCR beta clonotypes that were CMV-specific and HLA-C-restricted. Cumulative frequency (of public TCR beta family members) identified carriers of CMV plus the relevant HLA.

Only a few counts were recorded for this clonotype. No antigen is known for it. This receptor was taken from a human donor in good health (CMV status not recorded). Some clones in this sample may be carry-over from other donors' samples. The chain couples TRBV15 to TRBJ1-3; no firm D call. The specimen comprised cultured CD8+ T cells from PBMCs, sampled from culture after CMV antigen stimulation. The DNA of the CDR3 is TGTGCCACCAGGGATCCGCTCTCTGGAAACACCATATATTTT. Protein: CATRDPLSGNTIYF.